The rows below give T cell receptor beta chains drawn from one sample of a study of technical replicates of blood from several donors. Here immunoSEQ multiplex PCR was the method, and the copy in TCRdb shows in-frame clones only, minus some. The sample consists of 65,000 to 90,000 clones, roughly 98% of them appearing once. The sequencing sample was made of T cells isolated from PBMCs. The receptor source for this set is a human donor in good health. Each CDR3 is given with its conserved first and last residue. D genes are given only for firm matches. Clone sizes are given selectively: once, few, many, or a class where the clone is expanded.

TRBD1,NA,TRBJ2-7,TRBV27,TGTGCCAGCAGTTTCCCGACCAGACAGGGAAAGTACGAGCAGTACTTC,CASSFPTRQGKYEQYF
NA,NA,TRBJ1-5,TRBV5-6,TGTGCCAGCAGCTTGGAATTCCGTCAGCCCCAGCATTTT,CASSLEFRQPQHF
NA,NA,TRBJ2-3,TRBV27,TGTGCCAGCACCCTAGCTAGGGGGAGGGCAGATACGCAGTATTTT,CASTLARGRADTQYF
TRBD2,NA,TRBJ2-3,TRBV30,TGTGCCTGGAGTGCGGGACTAGCGGGAGATACGCAGTATTTT,CAWSAGLAGDTQYF
TRBD1,NA,TRBJ1-4,TRBV4-3,TGCGCCAGCAGCCGGGAGACAGGGGGATCTGAAAAACTGTTTTTT,CASSRETGGSEKLFF
NA,NA,TRBJ2-7,TRBV11-1,TGTGCCAGCAGCTTAGCACAGGGCAGCTCCTACGAGCAGTACTTC,CASSLAQGSSYEQYF
NA,NA,TRBJ2-5,TRBV4-2,TGTGCCAGCAGCCAAGTAGAAACAGGGCTGGAGACCCAGTACTTC,CASSQVETGLETQYF
TRBD1,NA,TRBJ1-1,TRBV5-6,TGTGCCAGCAGCTCCGGGACAGACACTGAAGCTTTCTTT,CASSSGTDTEAFF
TRBD1,NA,TRBJ1-5,TRBV30,TGTGCCTGGAGTGCGGACAGGGACCAGCCCCAGCATTTT,CAWSADRDQPQHF
TRBD1,NA,TRBJ1-4,TRBV9,TGTGCCAGCAGCACAGGGGACCGACGAGAAAAACTGTTTTTT,CASSTGDRREKLFF
NA,NA,TRBJ1-1,TRBV30,TGTGCCTGGAAGTGGGAGGGCACTGAAGCTTTCTTT,CAWKWEGTEAFF
NA,NA,TRBJ2-2,TRBV9,TGTGCCAGCACTCCCAGGTACACCGGGGAGCTGTTTTTT,CASTPRYTGELFF
NA,NA,TRBJ2-3,TRBV5-1,TGCGCCAGCAGCTTGTTCGGGGGAACAGATACGCAGTATTTT,CASSLFGGTDTQYF
NA,NA,TRBJ1-4,TRBV5-1,TGCGCCAGCAGGAGGGCCCTCGCAACTAATGAAAAACTGTTTTTT,CASRRALATNEKLFF
TRBD1,NA,TRBJ2-7,TRBV19,TGTGCCAGTTCTCCCGGGACAGGCGTTTACGAGCAGTACTTC,CASSPGTGVYEQYF
NA,NA,TRBJ1-5,TRBV7-9,TGTGCCAGCAGCTTTGGACAGAGCAATCAGCCCCAGCATTTT,CASSFGQSNQPQHF
TRBD2,NA,TRBJ2-2,TRBV30,TGTGCCTGGACTGCTGGGACTAGCTACACCGGGGAGCTGTTTTTT,CAWTAGTSYTGELFF
TRBD1,NA,TRBJ1-2,TRBV27,TGTGCCAGCAGTTTAAACAGGGGGAGGTATGGCTACACCTTC,CASSLNRGRYGYTF
TRBD2,once,TRBJ2-1,TRBV7-2,TGTGCCAGCAGCGCGAGCGGGAGGGCCAATGAGCAGTTCTTC,CASSASGRANEQFF
TRBD1,NA,TRBJ2-7,TRBV11-1,TGTGCCAGCAGCCCGGGACAGCTTAAGTACTTC,CASSPGQLKYF
TRBD2,NA,TRBJ2-3,TRBV30,TGTGCCTGGAGTATAGCGGGAGGCACAGATACGCAGTATTTT,CAWSIAGGTDTQYF
TRBD1,NA,TRBJ1-2,TRBV7-3,TGTGCCAGCAGCCTGGGACAGGGGGCAAGGGGTGGCTACACCTTC,CASSLGQGARGGYTF
NA,NA,TRBJ2-5,TRBV7-3,TGTGCCAGCAGCTTAAGCAGCCAAGAGACCCAGTACTTC,CASSLSSQETQYF
NA,NA,TRBJ2-1,TRBV27,TGTGCCAGCAGTTTATCACAACGTCAGGGGTACAATGAGCAGTTCTTC,CASSLSQRQGYNEQFF
NA,NA,TRBJ2-1,TRBV7-9,TGTGCCAGCAGCTTAGGCGACGGGAGAGGCAACAATGAGCAGTTCTTC,CASSLGDGRGNNEQFF
TRBD1,NA,TRBJ1-2,TRBV5-5,TGTGCCAGCAGCTCACCGGGACAGGGCAACTATGGCTACACCTTC,CASSSPGQGNYGYTF
TRBD1,NA,TRBJ1-5,TRBV15,TGTGCCACCAGCACAACAGGGGCTAATCAGCCCCAGCATTTT,CATSTTGANQPQHF
TRBD2,NA,TRBJ2-1,TRBV9,TGTGCCAGCAGCGTAGGGCTAGCGGGAGCTTCCAATGAGCAGTTCTTC,CASSVGLAGASNEQFF